This is a list of T cell receptor beta chains from one sample in a study of T cells after yellow fever vaccination. TCRdb re-derived calls from the 5' RACE reads in MiXCR, one entry per CDR3 protein. The table lists 200,000 to 300,000 distinct CDR3 sequences, about 3.5% of them singletons, with around 20% in the top ten. Sequencing was performed on PBMCs, taken 15 days after the yellow fever booster vaccination. The source of these receptors is a man aged 18-30 years who received the YFV17D yellow fever vaccine. CDR3s include the opening cysteine and the closing phenylalanine or tryptophan. The D gene is left open where the match is weak. Expanded clones get a size class; other rows say once, few or many, or leave the size out.

V,size,J,D,CDR3,DNA
TRBV7-9,many,TRBJ1-2,.,CASSPDTGQAANYGYTF,TGTGCCAGCAGCCCAGATACGGGGCAGGCAGCTAACTATGGCTACACCTTC
TRBV6-9,many,TRBJ2-5,.,CASSYSFREETQYF,TGTGCCAGCAGTTATTCATTCAGGGAAGAGACCCAGTACTTC
TRBV20-1,many,TRBJ1-2,.,CSAEKDFNYGYTF,TGCAGTGCTGAAAAAGATTTTAACTATGGCTACACCTTC
TRBV7-2,many,TRBJ2-1,.,CASSSRATSANEQFF,TGTGCCAGCAGCTCACGGGCCACATCGGCGAATGAGCAGTTCTTC
TRBV5-4,many,TRBJ1-2,.,CASSLDGGLNGYTF,TGTGCCAGCAGCTTGGACGGGGGGCTCAATGGCTACACCTTC
TRBV5-1,many,TRBJ2-1,TRBD2,CASSTGTSGGAVDEQFF,TGCGCCAGCAGCACCGGGACTAGCGGGGGGGCCGTCGATGAGCAGTTCTTC
TRBV7-2,many,TRBJ1-1,.,CASSPRPGVGTEAFF,TGTGCCAGCAGCCCCCGGCCGGGAGTAGGCACTGAAGCTTTCTTT
TRBV4-3,.,TRBJ1-5,TRBD1,CASSQDLGQGGQPQHF,TGCGCCAGCAGCCAAGATCTGGGACAGGGCGGCCAGCCCCAGCATTTT
TRBV5-1,few,TRBJ1-2,.,CASSFTGNSGGYTF,TGCGCCAGCAGCTTTACAGGGAACTCAGGTGGCTACACCTTC
TRBV21-1,many,TRBJ2-1,.,CASSTSPAGEEQFF,TGTGCCAGCAGCACCTCCCCAGCGGGAGAAGAGCAGTTCTTC
TRBV6-4,many,TRBJ2-7,.,CAFNAGHEQYF,TGTGCCTTTAACGCCGGCCACGAGCAGTACTTC
TRBV10-3,many,TRBJ2-2,.,CAISESGPNTGELFF,TGTGCCATCAGTGAGTCGGGGCCGAACACCGGGGAGCTGTTTTTT
TRBV6-5,many,TRBJ2-3,.,CASSYGVSTDTQYF,TGTGCCAGCAGTTACGGGGTGAGCACAGATACGCAGTATTTT
TRBV5-6,many,TRBJ2-5,TRBD2,CASSLGQPGGTQYF,TGTGCCAGCAGCTTGGGGCAGCCGGGAGGGACCCAGTACTTC
TRBV7-2,many,TRBJ2-2,.,CASSYGPLGTGELFF,TGTGCCAGCAGCTACGGGCCCCTGGGCACCGGGGAGCTGTTTTTT
TRBV4-1,few,TRBJ2-1,.,CASSGGPSYNEQFF,TGCGCCAGCAGCGGGGGTCCCTCCTACAATGAGCAGTTCTTC
TRBV5-4,few,TRBJ2-1,.,CASSTTGEGHNEQFF,TGTGCCAGCAGCACGACAGGCGAGGGCCACAATGAGCAGTTCTTC
TRBV10-3,many,TRBJ2-7,TRBD1,CAIKGQGAYEQYF,TGTGCCATCAAAGGACAGGGGGCGTACGAGCAGTACTTC
TRBV4-1,few,TRBJ1-6,.,CASSVSNSPLHF,TGCGCCAGCAGCGTCAGTAATTCACCCCTCCACTTT
TRBV12-3/TRBV12-4,many,TRBJ2-7,.,CASSFGDSYEQYF,TGTGCCAGCAGTTTCGGGGATAGCTACGAGCAGTACTTC
TRBV20-1,many,TRBJ1-2,TRBD1,CSARPVDRGLHGYTF,TGCAGTGCTAGACCTGTAGACAGGGGATTGCATGGCTACACCTTC
TRBV9,many,TRBJ2-5,TRBD1,CASSPRRQGSETQYF,TGTGCCAGCAGCCCCAGGCGACAGGGGTCGGAGACCCAGTACTTC
TRBV5-1,many,TRBJ2-3,.,CASSLVGSGDTQYF,TGCGCCAGCAGCTTGGTGGGGTCAGGAGATACGCAGTATTTT
TRBV4-1,few,TRBJ2-3,TRBD1,CASSQVTGVLFNTDTQYF,TGCGCCAGCAGCCAGGTGACAGGGGTACTCTTTAACACAGATACGCAGTATTTT
TRBV19,many,TRBJ1-1,.,CASSIGLSGTEAFF,TGTGCCAGTAGTATAGGCCTCAGCGGAACTGAAGCTTTCTTT
TRBV19,many,TRBJ2-1,.,CASSISGAPWDEQFF,TGTGCCAGTAGTATTTCGGGGGCTCCTTGGGATGAGCAGTTCTTC
TRBV7-9,many,TRBJ2-7,.,CASSLLASNYEQYF,TGTGCCAGCAGCTTATTGGCCAGTAACTACGAGCAGTACTTC
TRBV11-3,many,TRBJ2-1,.,CASSLDGGRNEQFF,TGTGCCAGCAGCTTAGATGGGGGTCGAAATGAGCAGTTCTTC
TRBV19,many,TRBJ2-1,.,CASSTLGADEQFF,TGTGCCAGTAGTACCTTGGGCGCCGATGAGCAGTTCTTC
TRBV2,many,TRBJ1-6,.,CASTPRPGVSPLHF,TGTGCCAGCACCCCCCGACCAGGAGTTTCACCCCTCCACTTT
TRBV12-3/TRBV12-4,many,TRBJ1-1,.,CASSFLNPEAFF,TGTGCCAGCAGTTTTCTGAACCCTGAAGCTTTCTTT
TRBV7-6,many,TRBJ2-3,.,CASSLVSWGGDTDTQYF,TGTGCCAGCAGCTTAGTCTCTTGGGGGGGCGACACAGATACGCAGTATTTT
TRBV20-1,many,TRBJ1-2,TRBD1,CSARTQGANYGYTF,TGCAGTGCTAGAACACAGGGGGCTAACTATGGCTACACCTTC
TRBV24-1,few,TRBJ1-2,TRBD1,CATSLEGTGRNYGYTF,TGTGCCACCAGTCTCGAGGGGACAGGGAGGAACTATGGCTACACCTTC
TRBV5-5,many,TRBJ2-1,TRBD1,CASSLYTRQGAEEQFF,TGTGCCAGCAGCTTGTATACGAGACAGGGGGCCGAGGAGCAGTTCTTC
TRBV7-3,many,TRBJ2-3,.,CASSLSGGPETQYF,TGTGCCAGCAGCTTATCTGGGGGGCCAGAGACGCAGTATTTT
TRBV5-1,many,TRBJ1-1,.,CASNPTAGADTEAFF,TGCGCCAGCAACCCGACCGCAGGGGCTGACACTGAAGCTTTCTTT
TRBV4-1,many,TRBJ1-1,.,CASSQDGRVSFF,TGCGCCAGCAGCCAAGATGGGAGGGTATCTTTCTTT
TRBV4-1,many,TRBJ2-3,.,CASSQEPGGSTDTQYF,TGCGCCAGCAGCCAAGAGCCGGGGGGCTCCACAGATACGCAGTATTTT
TRBV20-1,many,TRBJ2-7,.,CSASRDGYEQYF,TGCAGTGCTTCCCGGGACGGCTACGAGCAGTACTTC
TRBV5-4,.,TRBJ2-3,TRBD1,CASRSGTGGSINTDTQYF,TGTGCCAGCAGGTCCGGGACAGGGGGGAGTATTAACACAGATACGCAGTATTTT
TRBV7-9,many,TRBJ1-2,TRBD1,CASSSTRAGGHGYTF,TGTGCCAGCAGCTCGACGAGGGCAGGGGGACATGGCTACACCTTC
TRBV2,many,TRBJ1-5,TRBD1,CASRWDRWGNQPQHF,TGTGCCAGCAGATGGGACAGGTGGGGCAATCAGCCCCAGCATTTT
TRBV7-2,many,TRBJ2-2,.,CASSLIGGHTGELFF,TGTGCCAGCAGCTTAATTGGCGGGCACACCGGGGAGCTGTTTTTT
TRBV29-1,.,TRBJ2-7,.,CSVGGGYYEQYF,TGCAGCGTTGGTGGGGGTTACTACGAGCAGTACTTC
TRBV20-1,many,TRBJ2-5,TRBD1,CSAPDRSSQYF,TGCAGTGCCCCGGACAGGTCGAGCCAGTACTTC
TRBV18,few,TRBJ2-7,.,CASSPMTGRSSEQYF,TGTGCCAGCTCACCAATGACAGGGAGGTCATCCGAGCAGTACTTC
TRBV7-8,.,TRBJ2-3,.,CASSPETDSTDTQYF,TGTGCCAGCAGCCCAGAGACAGATAGCACAGATACGCAGTATTTT
TRBV5-4,many,TRBJ1-5,.,CASSLMSDSNQPQHF,TGTGCCAGCAGCTTGATGAGCGATAGCAATCAGCCCCAGCATTTT
TRBV5-1,many,TRBJ2-5,.,CASRWQGFPGETQYF,TGCGCCAGCCGCTGGCAGGGTTTTCCGGGGGAGACCCAGTACTTC
TRBV5-4,many,TRBJ2-1,TRBD2,CASSPGGERRNEQFF,TGTGCCAGCAGCCCCGGGGGGGAGCGCAGGAATGAGCAGTTCTTC
TRBV4-3,many,TRBJ2-1,.,CASSLRLEGFYNEQFF,TGCGCCAGCAGCCTACGACTAGAAGGGTTCTACAATGAGCAGTTCTTC
TRBV5-1,many,TRBJ2-5,.,CASSFQGDQETQYF,TGCGCCAGCAGCTTCCAAGGGGATCAAGAGACCCAGTACTTC
TRBV5-1,many,TRBJ2-7,TRBD2,CASSLSGGEQYF,TGCGCCAGCAGCTTGTCGGGGGGCGAGCAGTACTTC
TRBV19,many,TRBJ2-2,.,CASRRGSGNTGELFF,TGTGCCAGTAGGCGGGGTAGCGGGAACACCGGGGAGCTGTTTTTT
TRBV20-1,many,TRBJ2-1,.,CSASSYNEQFF,TGCAGTGCTAGTTCGTACAATGAGCAGTTCTTC
TRBV12-3/TRBV12-4,many,TRBJ2-7,TRBD1,CASSHRGSEQYF,TGTGCCAGCAGTCACAGGGGTTCCGAGCAGTACTTC
TRBV20-1,many,TRBJ2-1,.,CSGPPLLGSREQFF,TGCAGTGGACCTCCGCTCCTCGGGTCCCGCGAGCAGTTCTTC
TRBV30,many,TRBJ2-6,.,CAWSVQEVGANVLTF,TGTGCCTGGAGTGTACAAGAGGTGGGGGCCAACGTCCTGACTTTC